Sequencing of this T cell receptor (beta chain) was carried out in a study of T cells in Graves' hyperthyroidism and ophthalmopathy. The study's findings and limits: Stable hyperthyroidism was told apart from ophthalmopathy by a model built on 13 V-J features.

The CDR3 consists of 14 residues. The V end lost 6 bases, the J end lost 3 bases, and 15 bases lay between the germline ends. CDR1 and CDR2 (germline): SGHAT, FQDESV (reference sequence). RNA transcripts were the template for amplifying TCR beta CDR3 regions. Initially, a first-round RT-PCR of the TCR CDR3 employed the HTBI primer set. TCRdb re-derived calls from the multiplex PCR reads in MiXCR, one entry per CDR3 protein. Here the sample spans about 600,000 distinct CDR3 sequences, 14% being singletons. This clonotype was counted many times. Its cognate antigen is unknown. The chain couples TRBV11-1 to TRBJ2-7; a possible D gene is TRBD1 (6 bases). The sequencing input was blood. This receptor was obtained from a woman aged 18 to 35 with Graves' ophthalmopathy. The CDR3 DNA reads TGTGCCAGCAGTCTTCGGGACACCCACTACGAGCAGTACTTC. Translated: CASSLRDTHYEQYF.